This TCR beta chain was obtained from a study of radiotherapy plus CTLA-4 blockade in lung cancer. Study-wide points: How blood T cell clones changed early, along with interferon-beta, reportedly forecast response best. Radiotherapy was combined with ipilimumab, and tumor-derived TCR clones then expanded in blood.

Remarks on this clone: Antigen unknown.

Measured with immunoSEQ multiplex PCR; TCRdb has only the in-frame clones, and not every one. The repertoire holds 75,000 to 95,000 clones, about four fifths seen once, with 25% in the top ten. J gave up 6 bases and V 7 bases, and 8 bases lay outside the gene matches. CDR1 and CDR2 from the germline V gene are MDHEN and SYDVKM. This CDR3 is built from 14 residues. Chemo-refractory metastatic non-small-cell lung cancer patients underwent focal radiation alongside CTLA-4 blockade with ipilimumab. The sequences come from peripheral blood, collected from a patient treated with radiotherapy plus ipilimumab. The sequence came from a human donor with non-small cell lung cancer that progressed on radiotherapy plus ipilimumab. The chain joins TRBV28 to TRBJ2-1, with 8 positions matching TRBD1. Here the CDR3 reads CASIVQGAANEQFF. The CDR3 DNA reads as TGTGCCAGCATCGTCCAGGGGGCGGCCAATGAGCAGTTCTTC.